The 2 T cell receptor beta chains listed next were all sequenced from one sample in a study of CD8 T cells in ankylosing spondylitis. Each CDR3 protein gets one entry after TCRdb re-called the 5' RACE reads with MiXCR. The table has 300,000 to 350,000 distinct CDR3 sequences, about 9.9% seen once. The sequencing input was blood, either unsorted or a sorted T cell fraction (not recorded which). The receptors shown here come from a female donor with ankylosing spondylitis or in good health (not recorded which).

This clonotype was seen a few times. The chain joins TRBV30 to TRBJ2-3; D gene ambiguous. Germline V CDR1 and CDR2: GTSNPN, SVGIG (reference sequence). The CDR3 has 15 residues. V was cut by 3 bases and J by 3 bases, with 16 bases left in between. CDR3 region: CAWSLKGLRTDTQYF. CDR3 nucleotide sequence: TGTGCCTGGAGCCTCAAAGGGCTTCGGACAGATACGCAGTATTTT. The variable domain in full, with the rest retrieved from reference TRBV30 and TRBJ2-3, is SQTIHQWPATLVQPVGSPLSLECTVEGTSNPNLYWYRQAAGRGLQLLFYSVGIGQISSEVPQNLSASRPQDRQFILSSKKLLLSDSGFYLCAWSLKGLRTDTQYFGPGTRLTVL.

This clonotype was observed many times. The rearrangement uses TRBV15 and TRBJ2-2, with 13 bases that match TRBD2. Unmatched junction bases numbered 0, after V lost 0 bases and J lost 5 bases. The germline CDR1 and CDR2 sequences are LNHNV and YYDKDF (reference sequence). The CDR3 contains 16 residues. CDR3 sequence: CATSRETSGRTGELFF. The DNA for the CDR3 is TGTGCCACCAGCAGAGAGACTAGCGGGAGGACCGGGGAGCTGTTTTTT.